Listed below are T cell receptor beta chains from one sample, sequenced in a study of shared clonotypes between healthy human individuals. The method was immunoSEQ multiplex PCR; TCRdb's version includes in-frame clones alone and lacks a portion of them. The table shows 2 million or so clones, with 90% to 95% occurring only once. Material for sequencing was naive CD4+ T cells sorted from blood. The receptors were sampled from a man younger than 30 in good health. CDR3s include the opening cysteine and the closing phenylalanine or tryptophan. The D gene is left open where the match is weak. The size field is filled for only some rows; it gives once, few, many or a size class.

>TRBV5-1|TRBJ2-5|NA|NA
CASSPSSGQAQETQYF
TGCGCCAGCAGCCCCTCAAGCGGGCAGGCCCAAGAGACCCAGTACTTC
>TRBV7-9|TRBJ2-7|NA|NA
CASSSPGLGSEQYF
TGTGCCAGCAGCTCACCGGGTCTGGGGAGCGAGCAGTACTTC
>TRBV7-2|TRBJ2-2|NA|NA
CASSPPGTGELFF
TGTGCCAGCAGCCCCCCGGGTACCGGGGAGCTGTTTTTT
>TRBV6-1|TRBJ2-3|NA|NA
CASSRRDGRPDTQYF
TGTGCCAGCAGCCGCCGGGACGGGAGACCAGATACGCAGTATTTT
>TRBV29-1|TRBJ2-5|NA|TRBD2
CSVVIAGEVGETQYF
TGCAGCGTTGTCATAGCGGGGGAGGTGGGAGAGACCCAGTACTTC
>TRBV4-3|TRBJ1-6|NA|NA
CASSQEQGSPLHF
TGCGCCAGCAGCCAAGAACAGGGCTCACCCCTCCACTTT
>TRBV18|TRBJ2-7|NA|TRBD2
CASSPPRGGRKDDEQYF
TGTGCCAGCTCACCACCACGTGGCGGGAGAAAGGATGACGAGCAGTACTTC
>TRBV7-2|TRBJ2-3|NA|NA
CASSPSWQGSTDTQYF
TGTGCCAGCAGCCCAAGCTGGCAGGGATCGACAGATACGCAGTATTTT
>TRBV6-5|TRBJ2-1|NA|TRBD1
CASAPRVQGTGEQFF
TGTGCCAGCGCCCCTCGGGTACAGGGGACGGGTGAGCAGTTCTTC
>TRBV11-2|TRBJ2-3|NA|TRBD2
CASSLLAGGSDTQYF
TGTGCCAGCAGCCTACTAGCGGGGGGGTCAGATACGCAGTATTTT
>TRBV29-1|TRBJ1-1|NA|NA
CSVGIRGSMNTEAFF
TGCAGCGTTGGAATCCGGGGGAGCATGAACACTGAAGCTTTCTTT
>TRBV28|TRBJ1-1|NA|NA
CASSPTWSYGTEAFF
TGTGCCAGCAGTCCCACCTGGAGTTATGGGACTGAAGCTTTCTTT
>TRBV7-2|TRBJ2-7|NA|TRBD2
CASSLRPLADSYEQYF
TGTGCCAGCAGCTTACGACCCCTAGCGGACTCCTACGAGCAGTACTTC
>TRBV7-9|TRBJ1-2|NA|NA
CASSSPGGYGYTF
TGTGCCAGCAGCTCCCCGGGGGGCTATGGCTACACCTTC
>TRBV7-3|TRBJ2-7|once|TRBD1
CASSSTGGYEQYF
TGTGCCAGCAGCTCCACAGGGGGCTACGAGCAGTACTTC
>TRBV10-3|TRBJ1-2|NA|TRBD1
CAASGGSEVANYGYTF
TGTGCCGCATCAGGGGGAAGCGAGGTAGCTAACTATGGCTACACCTTC
>TRBV28|TRBJ2-3|NA|TRBD1
CASSLAGLAGGLFTRDTQYF
TGTGCCAGCAGTTTGGCCGGGTTGGCAGGGGGCCTATTTACTAGGGATACGCAGTATTTT
>TRBV6-6|TRBJ1-1|NA|TRBD1
CASSYSDRSAFF
TGTGCCAGCAGTTACTCGGACAGGAGCGCTTTCTTT
>TRBV5-1|TRBJ2-2|NA|TRBD2
CASSPGGLAVTGELFF
TGCGCCAGCTCTCCCGGGGGACTAGCGGTCACCGGGGAGCTGTTTTTT
>TRBV7-7|TRBJ2-3|NA|TRBD2
CASSPSGSYADTQYF
TGTGCTAGCAGCCCCAGCGGGAGCTACGCAGATACGCAGTATTTT
>TRBV30|TRBJ1-5|NA|NA
CAWRGRDSYNQPQHF
TGTGCCTGGAGGGGTCGGGACTCCTACAATCAGCCCCAGCATTTT
>TRBV6-5|TRBJ1-1|NA|NA
CASSSHDLVNTEAFF
TGTGCCAGCAGTTCCCACGATCTGGTGAACACTGAAGCTTTCTTT
>TRBV11-3|TRBJ1-1|NA|NA
CASSLESMGRENTEAFF
TGTGCCAGCAGCTTAGAATCAATGGGCAGAGAGAACACTGAAGCTTTCTTT
>TRBV30|TRBJ2-5|once|NA
CAWSVLSRETQYF
TGTGCCTGGAGTGTACTCAGCCGTGAGACCCAGTACTTC
>TRBV25-1|TRBJ1-2|once|NA
CASSEYGGEFYGYTF
TGTGCCAGCAGTGAATATGGGGGGGAGTTTTATGGCTACACCTTC
>TRBV5-4|TRBJ2-7|once|TRBD1
CASSRDRGLGQYF
TGTGCCAGCAGCCGGGACAGGGGGCTGGGGCAGTACTTC
>TRBV5-1|TRBJ2-7|NA|NA
CASSQKTGNRGEQYF
TGCGCCAGCAGCCAAAAGACAGGCAATCGGGGCGAGCAGTACTTC
>TRBV4-1|TRBJ1-1|NA|NA
CASSRIPGPLMNTEAFF
TGCGCCAGCAGCCGGATTCCGGGACCCCTTATGAACACTGAAGCTTTCTTT
>TRBV28|TRBJ1-2|NA|TRBD1
CASSFRDRVDTF
TGTGCCAGCAGTTTCCGGGACAGGGTAGACACCTTC
>TRBV4-2|TRBJ2-2|once|NA
CASSQESRQTGELFF
TGTGCCAGCAGCCAAGAGAGTCGACAAACCGGGGAGCTGTTTTTT
>TRBV10-3|TRBJ2-2|NA|NA
CAISGQGTGELFF
TGTGCCATCAGTGGTCAGGGTACCGGGGAGCTGTTTTTT
>TRBV5-1|TRBJ2-5|NA|TRBD1
CASSLGDRQETQYF
TGCGCCAGCAGCTTGGGGGACAGACAAGAGACCCAGTACTTC
>TRBV10-3|TRBJ2-3|NA|NA
CAIGRIRDTDTQYF
TGTGCCATCGGAAGAATCCGGGATACAGATACGCAGTATTTT
>TRBV18|TRBJ2-5|NA|NA
CASSPPSVRETQYF
TGTGCCAGCTCACCACCATCGGTACGGGAGACCCAGTACTTC
>TRBV11-2|TRBJ1-2|NA|TRBD1
CASSPGGGERIGYTF
TGTGCCAGCAGCCCAGGGGGGGGCGAGAGAATTGGCTACACCTTC
>TRBV30|TRBJ2-3|NA|TRBD2
CAWSRGGTRRYPDTQYF
TGTGCCTGGAGCCGGGGGGGGACTAGGAGGTACCCAGATACGCAGTATTTT
>TRBV6-6|TRBJ2-4|once|TRBD2
CASSPPLAAAKNIQYF
TGTGCCAGCAGTCCACCACTAGCGGCAGCCAAAAACATTCAGTACTTC
>TRBV10-3|TRBJ2-3|NA|TRBD1
CAISEDRGNTQYF
TGTGCCATCAGTGAGGACAGGGGAAATACGCAGTATTTT
>TRBV11-2|TRBJ2-7|once|NA
CASSFTSRGTYEQYF
TGTGCCAGCAGCTTTACTAGTCGGGGCACCTACGAGCAGTACTTC
>TRBV20-1|TRBJ2-1|NA|NA
CSVGPYNEQFF
TGCAGTGTAGGGCCCTACAATGAGCAGTTCTTC
>TRBV19|TRBJ1-1|NA|NA
CASSIIGVLAEAFF
TGTGCCAGTAGTATAATTGGGGTCTTAGCTGAAGCTTTCTTT
>TRBV27|TRBJ1-2|NA|NA
CASVSWVGGYTF
TGTGCCAGCGTTTCCTGGGTAGGAGGCTACACCTTC
>TRBV30|TRBJ1-6|once|NA
CAWGVDSPLHF
TGTGCCTGGGGGGTCGATTCACCCCTCCACTTT
>TRBV25-1|TRBJ2-2|NA|NA
CASRATSNTGELFF
TGTGCCAGCAGAGCGACTTCGAACACCGGGGAGCTGTTTTTT
>TRBV28|TRBJ2-3|NA|NA
CASSLTADTQYF
TGTGCCAGCAGTTTAACTGCAGATACGCAGTATTTT
>TRBV4-1|TRBJ1-2|NA|NA
CASSQVGVRSYLYGYTF
TGCGCCAGCAGCCAAGTCGGCGTCAGGTCCTATCTCTATGGCTACACCTTC
>TRBV5-1|TRBJ2-7|NA|NA
CASSLGMGAGDNEQYF
TGCGCCAGCAGCTTGGGAATGGGGGCCGGAGACAACGAGCAGTACTTC
>TRBV5-1|TRBJ2-2|NA|NA
CASSLEGTTIPGELFF
TGCGCCAGCAGTCTTGAGGGGACAACAATTCCCGGGGAGCTGTTTTTT
>TRBV7-2|TRBJ1-2|NA|NA
CASSPQAGARGYTF
TGTGCCAGCAGCCCCCAGGCGGGGGCGCGGGGCTACACCTTC
>TRBV10-3|TRBJ2-7|once|NA
CAIRTGDKSSYEQYF
TGTGCCATCCGGACGGGGGACAAGAGCTCCTACGAGCAGTACTTC
>TRBV6-1|TRBJ1-4|NA|NA
CASSAAGRDEKLFF
TGTGCCAGCAGTGCAGCAGGGAGGGATGAAAAACTGTTTTTT
>TRBV10-3|TRBJ2-7|NA|NA
CAIRNDRGGDEQYF
TGTGCCATCAGAAACGACAGGGGAGGGGACGAGCAGTACTTC
>TRBV6-5|TRBJ2-5|NA|TRBD2
CASSRFTSEVKTQYF
TGTGCCAGCAGTCGATTCACTAGCGAAGTAAAGACCCAGTACTTC
>TRBV6-6|TRBJ1-4|NA|NA
CASSHSGMANEKLFF
TGTGCCAGCAGTCACTCGGGGATGGCTAATGAAAAACTGTTTTTT
>TRBV29-1|TRBJ2-5|few|TRBD1
CSARTGTETQYF
TGCAGCGCACGGACAGGGACAGAGACCCAGTACTTC
>TRBV9|TRBJ2-3|NA|TRBD1
CASSAGTGVSTDTQYF
TGTGCCAGCAGCGCCGGAACAGGGGTCAGCACAGATACGCAGTATTTT
>TRBV11-2|TRBJ2-5|NA|TRBD2
CASSLDPGGAQETQYF
TGTGCCAGCAGCTTAGATCCCGGGGGGGCCCAAGAGACCCAGTACTTC